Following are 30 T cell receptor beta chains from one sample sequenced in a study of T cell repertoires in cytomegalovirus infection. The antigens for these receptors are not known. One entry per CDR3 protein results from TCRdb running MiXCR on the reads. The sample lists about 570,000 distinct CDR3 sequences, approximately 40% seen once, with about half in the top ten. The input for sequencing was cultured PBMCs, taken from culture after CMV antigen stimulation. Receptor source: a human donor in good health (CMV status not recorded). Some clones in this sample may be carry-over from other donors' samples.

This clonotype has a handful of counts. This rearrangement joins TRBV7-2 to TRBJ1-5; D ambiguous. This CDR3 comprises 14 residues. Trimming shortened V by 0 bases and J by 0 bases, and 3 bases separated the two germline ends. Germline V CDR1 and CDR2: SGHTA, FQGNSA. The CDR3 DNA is TGTGCCAGCAGCTTAGCTGATAGCAATCAGCCCCAGCATTTT. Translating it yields CASSLADSNQPQHF.

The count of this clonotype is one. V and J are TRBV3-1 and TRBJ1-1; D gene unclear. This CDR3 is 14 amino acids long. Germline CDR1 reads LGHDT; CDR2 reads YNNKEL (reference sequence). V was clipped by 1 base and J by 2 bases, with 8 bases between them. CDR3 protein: CASSQVHSNTEAFF. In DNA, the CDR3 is TGTGCCAGCAGCCAAGTACACTCAAACACTGAAGCTTTCTTT.

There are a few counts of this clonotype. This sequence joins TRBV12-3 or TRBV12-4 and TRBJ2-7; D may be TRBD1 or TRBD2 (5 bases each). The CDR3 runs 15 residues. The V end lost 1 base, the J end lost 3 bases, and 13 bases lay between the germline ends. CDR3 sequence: CASSLGDPRVYEQYF. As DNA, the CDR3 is TGTGCCAGCAGTTTAGGGGACCCCCGGGTCTACGAGCAGTACTTC.

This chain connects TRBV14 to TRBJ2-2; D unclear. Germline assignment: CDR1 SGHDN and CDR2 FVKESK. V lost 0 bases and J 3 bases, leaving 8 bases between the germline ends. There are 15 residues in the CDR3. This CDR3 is CASSQDRSDTGELFF. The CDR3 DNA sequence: TGTGCCAGCAGCCAAGACAGGTCGGACACCGGGGAGCTGTTTTTT.

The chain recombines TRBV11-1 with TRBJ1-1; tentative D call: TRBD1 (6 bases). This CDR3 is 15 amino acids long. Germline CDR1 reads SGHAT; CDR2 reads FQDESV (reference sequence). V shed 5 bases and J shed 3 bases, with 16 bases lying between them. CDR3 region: CASSPPRGWDTEAFF. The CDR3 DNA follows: TGTGCCAGCAGCCCCCCCAGGGGTTGGGACACTGAAGCTTTCTTT.

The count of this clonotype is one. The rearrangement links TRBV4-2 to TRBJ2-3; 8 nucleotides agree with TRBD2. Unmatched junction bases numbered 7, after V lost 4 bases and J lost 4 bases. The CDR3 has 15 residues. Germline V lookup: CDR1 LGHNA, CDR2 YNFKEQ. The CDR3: CASSPWGGGPDTQYF. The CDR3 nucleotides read TGTGCCAGCAGCCCTTGGGGCGGGGGGCCAGATACGCAGTATTTT.

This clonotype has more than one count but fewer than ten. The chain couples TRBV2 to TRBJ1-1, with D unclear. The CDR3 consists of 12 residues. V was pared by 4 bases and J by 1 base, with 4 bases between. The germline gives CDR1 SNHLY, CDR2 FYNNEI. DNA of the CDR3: TGTGCCAGCAGTGGAGGGAACACTGAAGCTTTCTTT. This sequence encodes CASSGGNTEAFF.

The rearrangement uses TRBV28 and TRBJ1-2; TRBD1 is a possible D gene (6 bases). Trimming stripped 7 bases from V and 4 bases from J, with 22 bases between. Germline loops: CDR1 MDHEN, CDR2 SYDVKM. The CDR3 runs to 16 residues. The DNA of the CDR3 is TGTGCCAGCAACTCCCTCGACAGGACAACGGGCTATGGCTACACCTTC. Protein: CASNSLDRTTGYGYTF.

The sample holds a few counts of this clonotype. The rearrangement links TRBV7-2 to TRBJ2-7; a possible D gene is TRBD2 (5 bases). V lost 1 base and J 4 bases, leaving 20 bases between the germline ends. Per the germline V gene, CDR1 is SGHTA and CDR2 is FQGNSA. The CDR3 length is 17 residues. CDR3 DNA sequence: TGTGCCAGCAGCTTAGGAGGGCTAGCCAACCCCCCTTACGAGCAGTACTTC. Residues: CASSLGGLANPPYEQYF.

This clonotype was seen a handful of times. CDR3 amino acids: CASSVRGETQYF. CDR3 coding DNA: TGTGCCAGCAGTGTCCGTGGGGAGACCCAGTACTTC. V is TRBV25-1 and J is TRBJ2-5; D gene uncertain. V lost 4 bases to trimming and J lost 5 bases, with 8 bases between them. Germline V gene data show CDR1 as MGHDK and CDR2 as SYGVNS. The CDR3 contains 12 residues.

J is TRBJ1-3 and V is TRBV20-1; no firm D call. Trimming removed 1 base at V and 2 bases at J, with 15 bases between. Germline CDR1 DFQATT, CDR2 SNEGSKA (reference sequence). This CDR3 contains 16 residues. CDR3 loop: CSARGSSPSAGNTIYF. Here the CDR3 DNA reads TGCAGTGCTAGAGGGTCTTCGCCGAGCGCTGGAAACACCATATATTTT.

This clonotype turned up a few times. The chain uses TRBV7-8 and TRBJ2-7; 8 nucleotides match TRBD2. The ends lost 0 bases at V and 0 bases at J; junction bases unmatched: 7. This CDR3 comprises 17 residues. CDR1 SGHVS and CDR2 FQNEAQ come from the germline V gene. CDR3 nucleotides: TGTGCCAGCAGCTTAGCCGGGGGACTAGATAACTCCTACGAGCAGTACTTC. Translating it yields CASSLAGGLDNSYEQYF.

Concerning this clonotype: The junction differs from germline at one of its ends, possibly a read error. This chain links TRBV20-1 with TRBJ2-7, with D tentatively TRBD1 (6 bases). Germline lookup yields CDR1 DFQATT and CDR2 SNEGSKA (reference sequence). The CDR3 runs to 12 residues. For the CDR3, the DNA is TGCAGTGCTAGGAAGGACAGTAATTCTCAGGACTTC. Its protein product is CSARKDSNSQDF.

CDR3 sequence: CASSAGTEDEKLFF. The CDR3, as DNA: TGCGCCAGCAGCGCCGGGACAGAAGATGAAAAACTGTTTTTT. This sequence joins TRBV5-1 and TRBJ1-4; 7 positions agree with TRBD1. V shed 4 bases and J 6 bases; nucleotides not matched to a gene: 6. The germline V gene has CDR1 SGHRS and CDR2 YFSETQ. The CDR3 length is 14 residues.

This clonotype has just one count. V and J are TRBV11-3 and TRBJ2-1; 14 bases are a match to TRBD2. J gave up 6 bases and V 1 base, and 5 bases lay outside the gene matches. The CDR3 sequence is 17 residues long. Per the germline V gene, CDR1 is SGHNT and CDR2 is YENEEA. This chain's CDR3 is CASSLGLAGGGGNEQFF. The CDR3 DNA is TGTGCCAGCAGCTTAGGACTAGCGGGAGGGGGGGGCAATGAGCAGTTCTTC.

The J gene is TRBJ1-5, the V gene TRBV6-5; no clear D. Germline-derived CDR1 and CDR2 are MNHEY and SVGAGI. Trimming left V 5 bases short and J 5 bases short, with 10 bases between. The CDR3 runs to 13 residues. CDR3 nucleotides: TGTGCCAGCAGTCGGGCCCTGCATCAGCCCCAGCATTTT. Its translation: CASSRALHQPQHF.

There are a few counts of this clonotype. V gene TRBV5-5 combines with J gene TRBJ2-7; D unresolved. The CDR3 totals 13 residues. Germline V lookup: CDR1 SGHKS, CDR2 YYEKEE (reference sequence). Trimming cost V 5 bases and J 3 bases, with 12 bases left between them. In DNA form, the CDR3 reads TGTGCCAGCAGAACCCTGCCAAGCTACGAGCAGTACTTC. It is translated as CASRTLPSYEQYF.

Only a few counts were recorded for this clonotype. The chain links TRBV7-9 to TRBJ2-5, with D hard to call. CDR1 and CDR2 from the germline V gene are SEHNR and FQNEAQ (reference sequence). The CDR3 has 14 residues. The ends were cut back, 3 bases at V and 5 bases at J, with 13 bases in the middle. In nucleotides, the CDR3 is TGTGCCAGCAGCTTCGGATCCCCCCCGGAGACCCAGTACTTC. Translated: CASSFGSPPETQYF.

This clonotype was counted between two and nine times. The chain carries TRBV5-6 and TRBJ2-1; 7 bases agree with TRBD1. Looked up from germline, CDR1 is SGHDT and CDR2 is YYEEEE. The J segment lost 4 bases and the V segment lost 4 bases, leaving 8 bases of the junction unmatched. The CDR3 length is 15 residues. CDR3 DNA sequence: TGTGCCAGCAGCCGCCGGGACAGCCCGTACAATGAGCAGTTCTTC. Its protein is CASSRRDSPYNEQFF. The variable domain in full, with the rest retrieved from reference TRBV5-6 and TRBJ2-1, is DAGVTQSPTHLIKTRGQQVTLRCSPKSGHDTVSWYQQALGQGPQFIFQYYEEEERQRGNFPDRFSGHQFPNYSSELNVNALLLGDSALYLCASSRRDSPYNEQFFGPGTRLTVL.

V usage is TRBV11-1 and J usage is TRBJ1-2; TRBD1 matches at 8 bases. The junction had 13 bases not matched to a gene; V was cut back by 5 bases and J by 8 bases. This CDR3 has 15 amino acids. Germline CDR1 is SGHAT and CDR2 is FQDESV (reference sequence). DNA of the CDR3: TGTGCCAGCAGCCCGATCGGACAGGGCGTACGCGGCTACACCTTC. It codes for CASSPIGQGVRGYTF.

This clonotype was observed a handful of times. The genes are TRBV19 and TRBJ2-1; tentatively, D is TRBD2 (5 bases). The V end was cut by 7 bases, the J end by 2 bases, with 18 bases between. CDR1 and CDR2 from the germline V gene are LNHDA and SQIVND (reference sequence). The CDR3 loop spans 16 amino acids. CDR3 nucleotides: TGTGCCAGTACCTCCGAGGGCAGCCTCACCTACAATGAGCAGTTCTTC. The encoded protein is CASTSEGSLTYNEQFF.

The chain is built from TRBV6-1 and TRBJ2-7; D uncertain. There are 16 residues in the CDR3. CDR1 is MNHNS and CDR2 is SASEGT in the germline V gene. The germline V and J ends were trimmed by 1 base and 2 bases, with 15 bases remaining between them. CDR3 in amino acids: CASSEDSLYPPYEQYF. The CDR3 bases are TGTGCCAGCAGTGAAGACTCCCTCTACCCCCCCTACGAGCAGTACTTC.

CDR3 in DNA: TGTGCCAGCAGCTCCGGGACTAGTGGAATAGATACGCAGTATTTT. It encodes CASSSGTSGIDTQYF. This chain joins TRBV7-6 and TRBJ2-3; 8 nucleotides agree with TRBD2. Germline loops: CDR1 SGHVS, CDR2 FNYEAQ. CDR3 size: 15 residues. After removal of 4 bases from V and 5 bases from J, the junction contained 8 bases not matched to a gene.

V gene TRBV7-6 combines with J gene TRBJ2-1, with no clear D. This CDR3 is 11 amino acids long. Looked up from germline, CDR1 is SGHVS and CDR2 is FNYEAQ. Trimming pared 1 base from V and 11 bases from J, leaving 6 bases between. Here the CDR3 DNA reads TGTGCCAGCAGCTTAGAGCCGAAGCAGTTCTTC. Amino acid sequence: CASSLEPKQFF.

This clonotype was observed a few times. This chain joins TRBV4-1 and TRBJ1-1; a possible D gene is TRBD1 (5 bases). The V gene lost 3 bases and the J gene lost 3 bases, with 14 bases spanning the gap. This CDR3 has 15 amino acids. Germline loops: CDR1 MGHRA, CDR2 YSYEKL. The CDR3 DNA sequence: TGCGCCAGCAGCCACGTGGGCCGGGGACACACTGAAGCTTTCTTT. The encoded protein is CASSHVGRGHTEAFF.

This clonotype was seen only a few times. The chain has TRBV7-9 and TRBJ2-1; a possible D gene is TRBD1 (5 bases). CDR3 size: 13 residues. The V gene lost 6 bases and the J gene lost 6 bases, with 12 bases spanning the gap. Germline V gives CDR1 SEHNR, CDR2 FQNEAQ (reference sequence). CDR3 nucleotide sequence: TGTGCCAGCAGTTCGAAAGGGGTCAATGAGCAGTTCTTC. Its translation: CASSSKGVNEQFF. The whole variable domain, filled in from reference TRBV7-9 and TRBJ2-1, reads DTGVSQNPRHKITKRGQNVTFRCDPISEHNRLYWYRQTLGQGPEFLTYFQNEAQLEKSRLLSDRFSAERPKGSFSTLEIQRTEQGDSAMYLCASSSKGVNEQFFGPGTRLTVL.

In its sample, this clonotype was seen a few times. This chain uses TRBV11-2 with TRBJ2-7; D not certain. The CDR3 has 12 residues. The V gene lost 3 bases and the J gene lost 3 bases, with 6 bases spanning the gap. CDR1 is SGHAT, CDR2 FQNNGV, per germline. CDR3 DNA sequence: TGTGCCAGCAGCTTCGAGGACTACGAGCAGTACTTC. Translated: CASSFEDYEQYF.

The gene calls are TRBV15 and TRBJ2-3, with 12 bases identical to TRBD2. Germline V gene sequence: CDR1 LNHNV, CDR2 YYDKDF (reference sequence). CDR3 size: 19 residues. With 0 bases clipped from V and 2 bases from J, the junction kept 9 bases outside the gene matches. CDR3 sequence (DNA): TGTGCCACCAGCAGAGATTCCGGGCTAGCGGGGGGGCCCACAGATACGCAGTATTTT. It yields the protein CATSRDSGLAGGPTDTQYF.

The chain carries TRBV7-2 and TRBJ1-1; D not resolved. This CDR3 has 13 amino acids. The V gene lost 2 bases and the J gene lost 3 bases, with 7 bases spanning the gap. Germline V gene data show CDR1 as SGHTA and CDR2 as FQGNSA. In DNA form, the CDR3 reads TGTGCCAGCAGCTTATACGTTGACACTGAAGCTTTCTTT. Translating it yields CASSLYVDTEAFF.

The CDR3 region has the DNA TGTGCCAGTAAACTCAGGGGCTCAACTAATGAAAAACTGTTTTTT. Protein: CASKLRGSTNEKLFF. The genes are TRBV19 and TRBJ1-4, with D perhaps TRBD1 (6 bases). The CDR3 sequence is 15 residues long. CDR1 is LNHDA, CDR2 SQIVND, per germline (reference sequence). The V end was cut by 7 bases, the J end by 0 bases, with 12 bases between.